These 9 T cell receptor beta chains share one sample of origin, sequenced in a study of blood T cell repertoires in COVID-19. The table came from immunoSEQ multiplex PCR; TCRdb's copy has only in-frame clones and leaves some out. The sample consists of 120,000 to 150,000 clones, more than 75% of them appearing once. Sequenced sample: peripheral blood. These receptors all come from a man in his sixties with acute or convalescent COVID-19.

V is TRBV7-2 and J is TRBJ1-2; TRBD1 aligns across 9 bases. V was clipped by 1 base and J by 4 bases; unmatched bases: 1. Per germline, CDR1 SGHTA and CDR2 FQGNSA. This CDR3 region has 14 residues. In nucleotides, the CDR3 is TGTGCCAGCAGCTTAGGACAGGGGGGCTATGGCTACACCTTC. It specifies CASSLGQGGYGYTF.

V usage is TRBV7-2 and J usage is TRBJ2-5; D possibly corresponds to TRBD1 (5 bases). Trimming removed 5 bases from V and 4 bases from J, with 14 bases in between. Germline loops: CDR1 SGHTA, CDR2 FQGNSA. CDR3 length equals 14 residues. The CDR3 DNA sequence: TGTGCCAGCAGCCGTGGACAATCCCCAGAGACCCAGTACTTC. Translation: CASSRGQSPETQYF.

As to this clone: Germline and junction disagree at one end, which may indicate a read error. The CDR3 sequence is CASSLMGTSYVF. The CDR3 DNA is TGTGCCAGCAGCTTAATGGGGACTAGCTATGTCTTC. The V call is TRBV7-2, the J call TRBJ2-1; 9 nucleotides line up with TRBD2. The CDR3 loop spans 12 amino acids. The germline gives CDR1 SGHTA, CDR2 FQGNSA. The full variable domain, with the rest looked up from reference TRBV7-2 and TRBJ2-1, is GAGVSQSPSNKVTEKGKDVELRCDPISGHTALYWYRQSLGQGLEFLIYFQGNSAPDKSGLPSDRFSAERTGGSVSTLTIQRTQQEDSAVYLCASSLMGTSYVFGPGTRLTVL.

The V call is TRBV30, the J call TRBJ1-1, with a possible D match to TRBD1 (6 bases). Germline CDR1 GTSNPN, CDR2 SVGIG (reference sequence). V lost 1 base and J lost 1, with 13 bases in between. The CDR3 extends over 15 amino acids. The CDR3: CAWSDTGSWNTEAFF. Written as DNA, the CDR3 is TGTGCCTGGAGTGATACAGGGTCGTGGAACACTGAAGCTTTCTTT.

This sequence joins TRBV2 and TRBJ2-7, with 12 bases identical to TRBD2. V was pared by 6 bases and J by 0 bases, with 6 bases of the junction left unmatched. CDR1 is SNHLY, CDR2 FYNNEI, per germline. The CDR3 loop spans 16 amino acids. The CDR3 nucleotides read TGTGCCAGCAGCCCAACTAGCGGGGGGAGCTCCTACGAGCAGTACTTC. It translates to CASSPTSGGSSYEQYF.

With respect to this clone: The junction departs from the called germline gene at one end, perhaps through a read error. The chain couples TRBV2 to TRBJ2-4; 9 bases are a match to TRBD1. Germline CDR1 and CDR2: SNHLY and FYNNEI. The CDR3 loop spans 18 amino acids. In DNA, the CDR3 is TGTGCCACCAGTTATCCCGGGACAGGGTTTGGGGCCAAAAACATTCAGTACTTC. Amino acid sequence: CATSYPGTGFGAKNIQYF.

This clone was seen many times. The rearrangement links TRBV2 to TRBJ1-2; D is undetermined. Germline V gene sequence: CDR1 SNHLY, CDR2 FYNNEI. The V and J ends lost 3 bases and 8 bases respectively, with 22 bases between them. This CDR3 region has 16 residues. In nucleotides, the CDR3 is TGTGCCAGCAGTGATATTGGAGATTATAGTTCGTGGGGCTACACCTTC. It specifies CASSDIGDYSSWGYTF.

V is TRBV5-1 and J is TRBJ2-5; 11 bases map to TRBD2. The CDR3 is 16 amino acids. CDR1 and CDR2 from the germline V gene are SGHRS and YFSETQ. V trimming: 0 bases; J trimming: 6 bases; junction bases outside the gene matches: 7. This CDR3 is CASSLASLAGEQTQYF. CDR3 in DNA: TGCGCCAGCAGCTTGGCCTCACTAGCGGGAGAACAGACCCAGTACTTC.

The rearrangement uses TRBV7-9 and TRBJ2-5; D is undetermined. V lost 1 base and J 4 bases, leaving 16 bases between the germline ends. Germline CDR1 is SEHNR and CDR2 is FQNEAQ (reference sequence). The CDR3 is made up of 16 amino acids. In DNA, the CDR3 is TGTGCCAGCAGCTTAGTTCGCGGAAGCTTGTCAGAGACCCAGTACTTC. The encoded protein is CASSLVRGSLSETQYF.